This paragraph reports one T cell receptor (beta chain). Germline V gene sequence: CDR1 SGHRS, CDR2 YFSETQ. The V segment lost 2 bases and the J segment 1 base; nucleotides outside the gene matches: 6. The CDR3 is 15 amino acids. Recruited during active infection, patients (from Seattle) were subsequently followed longitudinally. This specimen belongs to a study of blood T cell repertoires in COVID-19. The wider study: The study drew acute and convalescent COVID-19 samples from the United States, Italy and Spain. Sources were T cells, B-cell-depleted T cells, or PBMCs; the material itself was cDNA or gDNA.

Authors' analysis steps: Cell counts per sample came from amplifying reference gene primers. Sequencing used immunoSEQ multiplex PCR; TCRdb keeps in-frame clones, though not all of them. The V and J calls and clone size were taken over from that table, and D and trimming were inferred from the DNA. Seen here are 250,000 to 300,000 clones, about nine tenths observed once, and the top ten hold around 12%. This clonotype was obtained from a woman in her twenties or thirties with COVID-19, enrolled during active disease. The chain joins TRBV5-1 to TRBJ2-7; 7 bases are a match to TRBD1. The specimen sequenced was peripheral blood. DNA for the CDR3: TGCGCCAGCAGCTTAACGGGACAGAGATCCTACGAGCAGTACTTC. This sequence encodes CASSLTGQRSYEQYF.